This T cell receptor (beta chain) was captured by sequencing in a study of memory CD4+ T cells and cytomegalovirus serostatus. The sort gate was single viable CD3+CD4+CD8-CD45RO+ cells for memory CD4+ T cells. Total CD4+ T cells were enriched by CD4 positive selection. Produced via immunoSEQ multiplex PCR; TCRdb's table is partial and in-frame only. The sample records some 48,000 clones, more than 70% being singletons. Germline assignment: CDR1 SGHAT and CDR2 FQDESV (reference sequence). Trimming shortened V by 1 base and J by 5 bases, and 17 bases separated the two germline ends. CDR3 size: 16 residues.

This TCR derives from an adult in good health and CMV-seronegative. This chain joins TRBV11-1 and TRBJ1-1; D is undetermined. The sequenced material came from memory CD4+ T cells from blood. This CDR3 reads CASSLGQEGSGTEAFF. Written as DNA, the CDR3 is TGTGCCAGCAGCTTAGGCCAAGAGGGATCGGGGACTGAAGCTTTCTTT.